These 30 T cell receptor beta chains were sequenced from one sample in a study of immune evolution from preneoplasia to lung adenocarcinoma. Clones were sequenced by immunoSEQ multiplex PCR, and TCRdb holds only the in-frame ones, with some missing. The profile shows several thousand clones, approximately 85% of them singletons. Sequenced input: FFPE adjacent normal lung tissue. Source of these receptors: a donor at least 70 years old with lung adenocarcinoma.

The V call is TRBV9, the J call TRBJ1-1; unclear D gene. Between the trimmed V and J ends, which lost 3 bases and 1 base, there was a span of 10 bases. This CDR3 has 14 amino acids. From germline, CDR1 is SGDLS and CDR2 YYNGEE. The CDR3 loop is CASSALGENTEAFF. CDR3 in DNA: TGTGCCAGCAGCGCACTGGGCGAGAACACTGAAGCTTTCTTT.

The V call is TRBV11-2, the J call TRBJ1-1; 7 positions agree with TRBD1. The CDR3 loop spans 15 amino acids. Trimming removed 4 bases from V and 4 bases from J; junction bases left unmatched: 9. CDR1 and CDR2 from the germline V gene are SGHAT and FQNNGV. The CDR3 nucleotides are TGTGCCAGCAGCTACAACAGGGGCAGGGCCACTGAAGCTTTCTTT. This encodes CASSYNRGRATEAFF. The variable domain in full, completed from reference TRBV11-2 and TRBJ1-1, reads EAGVAQSPRYKIIEKRQSVAFWCNPISGHATLYWYQQILGQGPKLLIQFQNNGVVDDSQLPKDRFSAERLKGVDSTLKIQPAKLEDSAVYLCASSYNRGRATEAFFGQGTRLTVV.

V and J are TRBV11-2 and TRBJ2-7, with D possibly being TRBD1 (5 bases). There are 13 residues in the CDR3. The V end was cut by 1 base, the J end by 5 bases, with 9 bases between. The germline gives CDR1 SGHAT, CDR2 FQNNGV. The CDR3 DNA reads as TGTGCCAGCAGCTTAGTAGGCAGGGACGAGCAGTACTTC. Protein product: CASSLVGRDEQYF. The full variable domain, in which reference TRBV11-2 and TRBJ2-7 provide the parts outside the CDR3, is EAGVAQSPRYKIIEKRQSVAFWCNPISGHATLYWYQQILGQGPKLLIQFQNNGVVDDSQLPKDRFSAERLKGVDSTLKIQPAKLEDSAVYLCASSLVGRDEQYFGPGTRLTVT.

The chain uses TRBV19 and TRBJ1-2; 10 positions match TRBD1. CDR3 length: 14 residues. CDR1 LNHDA and CDR2 SQIVND come from the germline V gene (reference sequence). V dropped 6 bases and J dropped 5; count of bases not matched to a gene: 6. Here the CDR3 DNA reads TGTGCCAGTAGCTCCTCGGACAGGGGGTATGGCTACACCTTC. Amino acid sequence: CASSSSDRGYGYTF.

This clone was picked up a small number of times. This chain links TRBV18 with TRBJ1-1, with TRBD1 identical over 9 bases. This CDR3 spans 15 amino acids. J gave up 1 base and V 2 bases, and 2 bases lay outside the gene matches. Germline V gene sequence: CDR1 KGHSH, CDR2 LQKENI. CDR3 protein: CASSPGGQGNTEAFF. The CDR3 region has the DNA TGTGCCAGCTCACCAGGGGGACAGGGGAACACTGAAGCTTTCTTT.

The chain couples TRBV10-3 to TRBJ1-5; 7 positions match TRBD1. Germline CDR1 ENHRY, CDR2 SYGVKD. The CDR3 consists of 15 residues. The V gene end was trimmed by 4 bases and the J gene end by 2 bases; junction bases not matched to a gene: 5. For the CDR3, the DNA is TGTGCCATCAGTGCGGACAGGAAAGGCAATCAGCCCCAGCATTTT. Translation gives CAISADRKGNQPQHF.

This clone was seen a single time. The chain is built from TRBV28 and TRBJ1-1; 8 bases are a match to TRBD1. Germline assignment: CDR1 MDHEN and CDR2 SYDVKM. This CDR3 is built from 16 residues. The V segment lost 6 bases and the J segment 2 bases; nucleotides outside the gene matches: 11. CDR3 loop: CASRQGARISNTEAFF. The CDR3 DNA is TGTGCCAGCAGGCAGGGGGCGCGGATAAGTAACACTGAAGCTTTCTTT.

The chain carries TRBV18 and TRBJ2-5; D is perhaps TRBD1 (5 bases). Germline-derived CDR1 and CDR2 are KGHSH and LQKENI. V gave up 5 bases and J gave up 10 bases, with 20 bases separating them. The CDR3 is made up of 14 amino acids. CDR3 bases: TGTGCCAGCTCAGCCCCCCCGGACAAGGGGAACCAGTACTTC. The encoded protein is CASSAPPDKGNQYF.

V and J are TRBV30 and TRBJ1-2; D unresolved. The length of the CDR3 is 13 residues. The ends were cut back, 8 bases at V and 6 bases at J, with 19 bases in the middle. Germline values: CDR1 GTSNPN, CDR2 SVGIG (reference sequence). CDR3 DNA sequence: TGTGCCAGGGAGGAACCTGTGTTGGATGGCTACACCTTC. Translation: CAREEPVLDGYTF.

The chain combines TRBV9 with TRBJ2-7; D possibly uses TRBD1 or TRBD2 (5 bases each). The CDR3 is 14 amino acids. Per the germline V gene, CDR1 is SGDLS and CDR2 is YYNGEE. V was pared by 5 bases and J by 2 bases, with 14 bases between. CDR3 protein: CASSRDLEPYEQYF. The CDR3 DNA is TGTGCCAGCAGTCGGGACCTCGAACCCTACGAGCAGTACTTC.

V is TRBV18 and J is TRBJ2-3, with TRBD2 as a possible D gene (6 bases). CDR3 size: 12 residues. The V gene lost 11 bases and the J gene lost 0 bases, with 9 bases spanning the gap. CDR1 and CDR2 (germline): KGHSH, LQKENI. Written as DNA, the CDR3 is TGTGCCGGGCGGGATAGCACAGATACGCAGTATTTT. It specifies CAGRDSTDTQYF.

This chain joins TRBV7-9 and TRBJ1-2; D is perhaps TRBD1 (5 bases). Germline V gene lookup returns CDR1 SEHNR and CDR2 FQNEAQ (reference sequence). The CDR3 runs to 11 residues. Trimming pared 2 bases from V and 7 bases from J, leaving 5 bases between. Here the CDR3 DNA reads TGTGCCAGCAGCTTACAGGGTGGCTACACCTTC. As protein: CASSLQGGYTF. The whole variable domain, remainder taken from reference TRBV7-9 and TRBJ1-2, is DTGVSQNPRHKITKRGQNVTFRCDPISEHNRLYWYRQTLGQGPEFLTYFQNEAQLEKSRLLSDRFSAERPKGSFSTLEIQRTEQGDSAMYLCASSLQGGYTFGSGTRLTVV.

This chain joins TRBV2 and TRBJ2-3; D is possibly TRBD1 (5 bases). Germline assignment: CDR1 SNHLY and CDR2 FYNNEI. This CDR3 has 13 residues. V dropped 1 base and J dropped 4 bases, with 6 bases sitting between them. CDR3 in amino acids: CASSEGRADTQYF. As DNA, the CDR3 is TGTGCCAGCAGTGAAGGCAGGGCAGATACGCAGTATTTT.

V usage is TRBV9 and J usage is TRBJ2-7, with 7 bases lining up with TRBD2. The CDR3 spans 15 residues. V was clipped by 2 bases and J by 5 bases; unmatched bases: 10. Germline CDR1 reads SGDLS; CDR2 reads YYNGEE. The CDR3 DNA follows: TGTGCCAGCAGCGTTAGAGGACTAGAAAGCAACGAGCAGTACTTC. This sequence encodes CASSVRGLESNEQYF. Combining the CDR3 with reference TRBV9 and TRBJ2-7 gives the whole variable domain DSGVTQTPKHLITATGQRVTLRCSPRSGDLSVYWYQQSLDQGLQFLIQYYNGEERAKGNILERFSAQQFPDLHSELNLSSLELGDSALYFCASSVRGLESNEQYFGPGTRLTVT.

This rearrangement joins TRBV28 to TRBJ2-3; no reliable D call. CDR1 MDHEN and CDR2 SYDVKM come from the germline V gene. The length of the CDR3 is 13 residues. Trimming cost V 7 bases and J 2 bases, with 10 bases left between them. CDR3 loop: CASTATYTDTQYF. The CDR3 bases are TGTGCCAGCACCGCTACTTACACAGATACGCAGTATTTT.

J is TRBJ2-3 and V is TRBV9, with a tentative D call TRBD2 (6 bases). CDR1 is SGDLS, CDR2 YYNGEE, per germline. V lost 6 bases, J lost 6 bases, and 14 bases lay in between. The CDR3 runs to 13 residues. In DNA, the CDR3 is TGTGCCAGCAACCCGGGGGTCGGGGATACGCAGTATTTT. Encoded protein: CASNPGVGDTQYF.

This sequence joins TRBV15 and TRBJ2-5; D might be TRBD1 or TRBD2, each matching 5 bases. The CDR3 totals 16 residues. Germline assignment: CDR1 LNHNV and CDR2 YYDKDF (reference sequence). Trimming removed 7 bases from V and 2 bases from J, with 20 bases in between. CDR3 region: CATTRPFRGAQETQYF. The CDR3 bases are TGTGCCACCACGAGGCCTTTCCGGGGCGCACAAGAGACCCAGTACTTC.

The chain is built from TRBV30 and TRBJ1-2; D is uncertain. Trimming removed 1 base from V and 6 bases from J, with 12 bases in between. CDR1 GTSNPN and CDR2 SVGIG come from the germline V gene (reference sequence). The CDR3 extends over 13 amino acids. The CDR3 protein is CAWSGTEKDGYTF. The CDR3 DNA is TGTGCCTGGAGTGGCACCGAGAAGGATGGCTACACCTTC.

This chain connects TRBV11-2 to TRBJ2-7, with 7 bases identical to TRBD1. Germline CDR1 reads SGHAT; CDR2 reads FQNNGV. The CDR3 is 12 residues long. Trimming took 6 bases from V and 4 from J; bases not matched to a gene: 3. The CDR3 DNA sequence: TGTGCCAGCAGTAGGGGACAGTACGAGCAGTACTTC. This gives the protein CASSRGQYEQYF.

The chain is built from TRBV28 and TRBJ2-5; 7 bases match TRBD1. V gave up 5 bases and J gave up 2 bases; unmatched junction bases: 5. The CDR3 totals 14 residues. From germline, CDR1 is MDHEN and CDR2 SYDVKM. CDR3 region: CASSPGDSQETQYF. The CDR3 DNA follows: TGTGCCAGCAGTCCTGGGGACAGTCAAGAGACCCAGTACTTC.

The genes are TRBV6-6 and TRBJ1-6; TRBD1 agrees at 9 bases. J lost 8 bases, V lost 5 bases, and 7 bases had no gene match. The V gene's germline CDR1 is MNHNY and CDR2 SVGAGI (reference sequence). The CDR3 spans 15 residues. In DNA, the CDR3 is TGTGCCAGCAGTCAAACAGGGGGCGCGGATTCACCCCTCCACTTT. Its translation: CASSQTGGADSPLHF.

This clone was observed once. CDR3 loop: CASSGSPSSYNEQFF. The CDR3 nucleotides read TGTGCCAGCAGCGGATCCCCGAGCTCCTACAATGAGCAGTTCTTC. The chain uses TRBV7-3 and TRBJ2-1; no definite D call. Germline CDR1 reads SGHTA; CDR2 reads FQGTGA. Trimming took 5 bases from V and 0 from J, leaving 11 bases between them. This CDR3 has 15 residues.

The chain recombines TRBV11-2 with TRBJ1-4; 10 positions agree with TRBD1. In germline, CDR1 is SGHAT, CDR2 FQNNGV. V shed 6 bases and J 8 bases; nucleotides not matched to a gene: 9. CDR3 length: 15 amino acids. The CDR3 nucleotides are TGTGCCAGCAGTAGAGATGGGACAGGGGTCGAAAAACTGTTTTTT. Translating it yields CASSRDGTGVEKLFF. The complete variable domain, with remaining parts taken from reference TRBV11-2 and TRBJ1-4, reads EAGVAQSPRYKIIEKRQSVAFWCNPISGHATLYWYQQILGQGPKLLIQFQNNGVVDDSQLPKDRFSAERLKGVDSTLKIQPAKLEDSAVYLCASSRDGTGVEKLFFGSGTQLSVL.

The rearrangement uses TRBV4-1 and TRBJ2-3; tentatively, D is TRBD1 (6 bases). The CDR3 has 14 residues. CDR1 and CDR2 from the germline V gene are MGHRA and YSYEKL. Trimming took off 6 bases at V and 3 bases at J, with 13 bases between the two ends. The CDR3 here is CASSHLTGTDTQYF. The CDR3 DNA follows: TGCGCCAGCAGTCACCTTACAGGGACAGATACGCAGTATTTT.

J is TRBJ2-7 and V is TRBV5-1; D is unresolved. The CDR3 covers 13 residues. Germline V gene data show CDR1 as SGHRS and CDR2 as YFSETQ. Trimming pared 0 bases from V and 8 bases from J, leaving 12 bases between. The CDR3: CASSLDPQPQQYF. The CDR3 DNA is TGCGCCAGCAGCTTGGATCCCCAGCCCCAGCAGTACTTC.

This chain connects TRBV7-9 to TRBJ2-2, with D perhaps given as TRBD1 or TRBD2 (5 bases each). CDR1 and CDR2 (germline): SEHNR, FQNEAQ (reference sequence). V was shortened by 7 bases and J by 5 bases, with 14 bases between the two germline ends. CDR3 length equals 14 residues. CDR3 loop: CASTNEGRTGELFF. In DNA form, the CDR3 reads TGTGCCAGCACCAATGAGGGGCGGACCGGGGAGCTGTTTTTT.

The CDR3 region is CASSQEWGPGYGYTF. The DNA for the CDR3 is TGCGCCAGCAGCCAAGAATGGGGCCCTGGCTATGGCTACACCTTC. The chain has TRBV4-1 and TRBJ1-2, with TRBD1 as a possible D gene (5 bases). Between the trimmed V and J ends, which lost 0 bases and 4 bases, there was a span of 12 bases. From germline, CDR1 is MGHRA and CDR2 YSYEKL. This CDR3 has 15 amino acids.

The chain is built from TRBV16 and TRBJ1-2; perhaps TRBD1 as D (6 bases). Germline V gives CDR1 KGHSY, CDR2 FQNENV. The CDR3 loop spans 15 amino acids. Trimming stripped 0 bases from V and 4 bases from J, with 12 bases between. The CDR3 DNA reads TGTGCCAGCAGCCAATCTGGACAGTTTCTCTATGGCTACACCTTC. It yields the protein CASSQSGQFLYGYTF.

In its sample, this clone was seen a few times. The chain joins TRBV2 to TRBJ2-1; D remains ambiguous. CDR3 length: 19 residues. In germline, CDR1 is SNHLY, CDR2 FYNNEI. V was shortened by 2 bases and J by 4 bases, with 24 bases between the two germline ends. CDR3 coding DNA: TGTGCCAGCAGTGAAAAAATATGGCCAGCCATTTTTGGGTACAATGAGCAGTTCTTC. Its protein product is CASSEKIWPAIFGYNEQFF. Full variable domain (missing parts from reference TRBV2 and TRBJ2-1): EPEVTQTPSHQVTQMGQEVILRCVPISNHLYFYWYRQILGQKVEFLVSFYNNEISEKSEIFDDQFSVERPDGSNFTLKIRSTKLEDSAMYFCASSEKIWPAIFGYNEQFFGPGTRLTVL.

This chain connects TRBV7-2 to TRBJ2-7; D is unclear. CDR3 size: 12 residues. The germline V and J ends were trimmed by 3 bases and 6 bases, with 9 bases remaining between them. From germline, CDR1 is SGHTA and CDR2 FQGNSA. The CDR3 coding sequence is TGTGCCAGCAGCTTCGACGGGCCCGAGCAGTACTTC. Translation gives CASSFDGPEQYF.